The 3 T cell receptor beta chains below come from one sample, sequenced in a study of regulatory T cells in long-lasting Graves disease. Regarding time point: newly diagnosed GD, antithyroid drugs for less than 3 months. PBMC RNA was the source of the TCR library. Investigators prepared the TCR beta libraries by applying iRepertoire HTBI primers and Arm-PCR of CDR3 regions. Each CDR3 protein is one row after TCRdb ran MiXCR on the multiplex PCR reads. The sample records around 450,000 distinct CDR3 sequences, 14% to 15% being singletons. The same sample was also used in a study of T cells in Graves' hyperthyroidism and ophthalmopathy.

The source was peripheral blood mononuclear cells (PBMCs), collected at new diagnosis, from a patient treated with antithyroid drugs. Receptors were obtained from a woman aged 40 to 50 with Graves disease.

V is TRBV11-2 and J is TRBJ2-1; 9 bases map to TRBD2. The CDR3 has 16 residues. Per germline, CDR1 SGHAT and CDR2 FQNNGV. V was clipped by 5 bases and J by 3 bases; unmatched bases: 8. The CDR3 region has the DNA TGTGCCAGCAGCACTCTAGCGGGACCTTTCTACAATGAGCAGTTCTTC. Translating gives CASSTLAGPFYNEQFF.

This clonotype was counted many times. The chain uses TRBV4-1 and TRBJ2-3; 9 nucleotides line up with TRBD2. This CDR3 region has 17 residues. Germline V lookup: CDR1 MGHRA, CDR2 YSYEKL. After removal of 1 base from V and 3 bases from J, the junction contained 8 bases not matched to a gene. CDR3 in amino acids: CASSQGDSGRYTDTQYF. The CDR3 DNA is TGCGCCAGCAGCCAAGGCGATAGCGGGAGATATACAGATACGCAGTATTTT.

This clonotype was detected many times. The chain recombines TRBV29-1 with TRBJ2-7, with D possibly TRBD1 on 6 matching bases. Germline V gene sequence: CDR1 SQVTM, CDR2 ANQGSEA. The CDR3 spans 13 residues. V shed 6 bases and J shed 0 bases, with 12 bases lying between them. DNA of the CDR3: TGCAGCGTCCGCCGGGACACCTCCTACGAGCAGTACTTC. It translates to CSVRRDTSYEQYF.